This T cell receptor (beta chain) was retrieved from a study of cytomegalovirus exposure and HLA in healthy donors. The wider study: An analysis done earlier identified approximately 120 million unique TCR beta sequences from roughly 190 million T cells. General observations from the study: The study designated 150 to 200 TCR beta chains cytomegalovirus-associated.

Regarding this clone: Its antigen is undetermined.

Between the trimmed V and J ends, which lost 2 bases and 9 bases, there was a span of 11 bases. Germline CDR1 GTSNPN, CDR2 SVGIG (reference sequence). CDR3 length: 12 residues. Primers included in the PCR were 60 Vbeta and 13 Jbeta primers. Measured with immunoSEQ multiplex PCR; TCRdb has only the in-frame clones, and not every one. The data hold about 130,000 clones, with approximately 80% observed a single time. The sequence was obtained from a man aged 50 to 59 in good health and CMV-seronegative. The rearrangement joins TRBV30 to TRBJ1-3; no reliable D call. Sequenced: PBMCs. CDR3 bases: TGTGCCTGGAGTCTGGCCCGGAGCACCATATATTTT. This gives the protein CAWSLARSTIYF.